This T cell receptor beta chain was sequenced in a study of blood T cell repertoires in COVID-19. About the study: There were acute and convalescent COVID-19 samples, and they came from the United States, Italy and Spain.

Original processing notes: Reference gene primers were amplified, and this amplification served to estimate nucleated cell counts. Clones were sequenced by immunoSEQ multiplex PCR, and TCRdb holds only the in-frame ones, with some missing. V, J and clone size derive from that table, while D and trimming were established from the DNA sequence. The sample records hundreds of thousands of clones, 80% to 90% being singletons. The cohort comprised adults aged roughly 18 to 95 years residing in under 25 US areas. The V gene's germline CDR1 is SGHRS and CDR2 YFSETQ. The CDR3 extends over 13 amino acids. V was clipped by 0 bases and J by 1 base, with 2 bases between them. This clone was detected once. Other DNA sequences in this sample translate to the same CDR3.

The clonotype was recovered from a woman under 30 who had recovered from COVID-19. Sequencing input: PBMCs or T cells enriched from blood (not recorded which). This sequence joins TRBV5-1 and TRBJ2-1; no clear D gene. The CDR3 sequence: CASSLASYNEQFF. CDR3 coding DNA: TGCGCCAGCAGCTTGGCGTCCTACAATGAGCAGTTCTTC.